This is a list of T cell receptor beta chains from one sample in a study of neurological immune-mediated disorders. TCRdb redid the calling of the 5' RACE reads with MiXCR, one entry per CDR3 protein. The table shows under 50,000 distinct CDR3 sequences, with roughly 10% occurring only once. The sample taken for sequencing was CD4+ T cells from blood. These receptors came from a young woman with HTLV-1-associated myelopathy (HAM/TSP). The CDR3 runs from the conserved cysteine through the conserved F or W. Each record gives: CDR3 DNA, CDR3 protein, clone size, J gene, D gene, V gene. The D gene is left open where the match is weak. Not every row has a clone size; where given, it reads once, few, many or a size class.

cdr3_nt: TGTGCCAGCAGTTTATCAAGGACTGACGCCTACGAGCAGTACTTC
cdr3_aa: CASSLSRTDAYEQYF
clone_size: many
j_call: TRBJ2-7
d_call: .
v_call: TRBV27

cdr3_nt: TGTGCCATCAGCCAAGAGGCGGGGAATGGCTATACCTTC
cdr3_aa: CAISQEAGNGYTF
clone_size: .
j_call: TRBJ1-2
d_call: .
v_call: TRBV3-1

cdr3_nt: TGTGCCAGCAGTTTGGAACTCGTTTATGGCTACACCTTC
cdr3_aa: CASSLELVYGYTF
clone_size: many
j_call: TRBJ1-2
d_call: .
v_call: TRBV12-3/TRBV12-4

cdr3_nt: TGTGCCAGCAGCCTAGGGGAAGGACTAGTCGACAATGAGCAGTTCTTC
cdr3_aa: CASSLGEGLVDNEQFF
clone_size: many
j_call: TRBJ2-1
d_call: TRBD2
v_call: TRBV9

cdr3_nt: TGTGCCAGCAGTTTATCACAGAAGAATCAGCCCCAGCATTTT
cdr3_aa: CASSLSQKNQPQHF
clone_size: many
j_call: TRBJ1-5
d_call: .
v_call: TRBV27

cdr3_nt: TGCAGTGCTAGAGATCCCCGAGGGGGCGTCGAAAAACTGTTTTTT
cdr3_aa: CSARDPRGGVEKLFF
clone_size: few
j_call: TRBJ1-4
d_call: TRBD1
v_call: TRBV20-1

cdr3_nt: TGCGCCAGCAGCGGTGGACAAAAGAATGAAAAACTGTTTTTT
cdr3_aa: CASSGGQKNEKLFF
clone_size: many
j_call: TRBJ1-4
d_call: .
v_call: TRBV5-1

cdr3_nt: TGCAGTGCTAGTCTCGGGACCATGGGTGAAAAACTGTTTTTT
cdr3_aa: CSASLGTMGEKLFF
clone_size: many
j_call: TRBJ1-4
d_call: .
v_call: TRBV20-1

cdr3_nt: TGCGCCAGCAGTCAATCCACCAGGTGGAGTTTGTATTTT
cdr3_aa: CASSQSTRWSLYF
clone_size: .
j_call: TRBJ2-3
d_call: .
v_call: TRBV23-1

cdr3_nt: TGTGCCAGTAGAAGCACCCCCACACGGAACACTGAAGCTTTCTTT
cdr3_aa: CASRSTPTRNTEAFF
clone_size: .
j_call: TRBJ1-1
d_call: .
v_call: TRBV19

cdr3_nt: TGCGCCAGCAGCTTGGGGACGGCTGAGAACACTGAAGCTTTCTTT
cdr3_aa: CASSLGTAENTEAFF
clone_size: many
j_call: TRBJ1-1
d_call: .
v_call: TRBV5-1

cdr3_nt: TGTGCCAGCAGCGGCCGGGACAGGGGGCGAGCAACTAATGAAAAACTGTTTTTT
cdr3_aa: CASSGRDRGRATNEKLFF
clone_size: many
j_call: TRBJ1-4
d_call: TRBD1
v_call: TRBV3-1

cdr3_nt: TGTGCCAGCAGTGAATTCGTCTTTCAGTACTTC
cdr3_aa: CASSEFVFQYF
clone_size: many
j_call: TRBJ2-4
d_call: .
v_call: TRBV25-1

cdr3_nt: TGCAGTGCTAGACGAGCCTCGCGGGGTCCGGGGACTAGCGGGGGACATACGCAGTATTTT
cdr3_aa: CSARRASRGPGTSGGHTQYF
clone_size: .
j_call: TRBJ2-3
d_call: TRBD2
v_call: TRBV20-1

cdr3_nt: TGCGCCAGCAGCCTAGACAGAGGCAATCAGCCCCAGCATTTT
cdr3_aa: CASSLDRGNQPQHF
clone_size: medium-sized
j_call: TRBJ1-5
d_call: .
v_call: TRBV5-1

cdr3_nt: TGTGCCAGTAGTATAAACAGGTACGCTGGAGGAAACACCATATATTTT
cdr3_aa: CASSINRYAGGNTIYF
clone_size: many
j_call: TRBJ1-3
d_call: .
v_call: TRBV19

cdr3_nt: TGCGCCAGCAGCTCGACAGGGTTCGCGGCCGGGGAGCTGTTTTTT
cdr3_aa: CASSSTGFAAGELFF
clone_size: many
j_call: TRBJ2-2
d_call: TRBD1
v_call: TRBV5-1

cdr3_nt: TGTGCCAGCAGCCAAGATCGGGGCGAGCAGTACTTC
cdr3_aa: CASSQDRGEQYF
clone_size: many
j_call: TRBJ2-7
d_call: .
v_call: TRBV3-1

cdr3_nt: TGTGCCAGCAGCTTAGTTCTACAGGGTATGAACGAGCAGTACTTC
cdr3_aa: CASSLVLQGMNEQYF
clone_size: many
j_call: TRBJ2-7
d_call: .
v_call: TRBV7-2

cdr3_nt: TGCAGCCCCATAAGGGTACTAGCGGAGCTTTACAATGAGCAGTTCTTC
cdr3_aa: CSPIRVLAELYNEQFF
clone_size: many
j_call: TRBJ2-1
d_call: TRBD2
v_call: TRBV20-1

cdr3_nt: TGCGCCAGCAGCTTGGAGCCGGACAGCTCTGGAAACACCATATATTTT
cdr3_aa: CASSLEPDSSGNTIYF
clone_size: many
j_call: TRBJ1-3
d_call: .
v_call: TRBV5-1

cdr3_nt: TGTGCCAGCAGTGCGGGGATCTATGGCTACACCTTC
cdr3_aa: CASSAGIYGYTF
clone_size: many
j_call: TRBJ1-2
d_call: .
v_call: TRBV6-1

cdr3_nt: TGCAGTGCTAGTGGTCAGGCTGATTCACCCCTCCACTTT
cdr3_aa: CSASGQADSPLHF
clone_size: many
j_call: TRBJ1-6
d_call: .
v_call: TRBV20-1

cdr3_nt: TGTGCCAGCAGCCAACGGGATACGCAGTATTTT
cdr3_aa: CASSQRDTQYF
clone_size: many
j_call: TRBJ2-3
d_call: .
v_call: TRBV3-1

cdr3_nt: TGCAGTGCAAACGGACCGATTGGACCGCAGTATTTT
cdr3_aa: CSANGPIGPQYF
clone_size: many
j_call: TRBJ2-3
d_call: .
v_call: TRBV20-1

cdr3_nt: TGCAGTGCTAGAGAGAATAGCAATCAGCCCCAGCATTTT
cdr3_aa: CSARENSNQPQHF
clone_size: many
j_call: TRBJ1-5
d_call: .
v_call: TRBV20-1

cdr3_nt: TGCAGTGCTAGAGAGGCACAGTACAATCAGCCCCAGCATTTT
cdr3_aa: CSAREAQYNQPQHF
clone_size: .
j_call: TRBJ1-5
d_call: .
v_call: TRBV20-1

cdr3_nt: TGTGCCAGCAGTTACGCGGGGCGTGGGGCCAACGTCCTGACTTTC
cdr3_aa: CASSYAGRGANVLTF
clone_size: many
j_call: TRBJ2-6
d_call: .
v_call: TRBV6-5

cdr3_nt: TGTGCCAGCAGTTTCCTCCAGTGGAATGAGCAGTTCTTC
cdr3_aa: CASSFLQWNEQFF
clone_size: many
j_call: TRBJ2-1
d_call: .
v_call: TRBV12-3/TRBV12-4

cdr3_nt: TGTGCCATCAGCAGGACAGGGGCAGCAGATACGCAGTATTTT
cdr3_aa: CAISRTGAADTQYF
clone_size: many
j_call: TRBJ2-3
d_call: TRBD1
v_call: TRBV10-3

cdr3_nt: TGTGCCAGCAGCCCGAGGGGGGCAACTAGCACAGATACGCAGTATTTT
cdr3_aa: CASSPRGATSTDTQYF
clone_size: few
j_call: TRBJ2-3
d_call: .
v_call: TRBV7-3

cdr3_nt: TGTGCCAGCACCCCAAGGGGTCAGAACTATGGCTACACCTTC
cdr3_aa: CASTPRGQNYGYTF
clone_size: many
j_call: TRBJ1-2
d_call: .
v_call: TRBV6-1

cdr3_nt: TGTGCCAGCAGTTTATTCAGGGATAGCAATCAGCCCCAGCATTTT
cdr3_aa: CASSLFRDSNQPQHF
clone_size: many
j_call: TRBJ1-5
d_call: .
v_call: TRBV12-3/TRBV12-4

cdr3_nt: TGTGCCAGCAGCTTTGGGACAGGGGACTCCTACGAGCAGTACTTC
cdr3_aa: CASSFGTGDSYEQYF
clone_size: few
j_call: TRBJ2-7
d_call: TRBD1
v_call: TRBV7-6

cdr3_nt: TGCAGCCCCAACCAATGGGCGGCAGCCTACAATGAGCAGTTCTTC
cdr3_aa: CSPNQWAAAYNEQFF
clone_size: many
j_call: TRBJ2-1
d_call: .
v_call: TRBV29-1

cdr3_nt: TGCAGTGTGGGGTCCACTAGCGGATACAATGAGCAGTTCTTC
cdr3_aa: CSVGSTSGYNEQFF
clone_size: many
j_call: TRBJ2-1
d_call: TRBD2
v_call: TRBV20-1

cdr3_nt: TGTGCCAGCAGCGTAGCTGGGGGGGCAGGTCCTCGAAATGAGCAGTTCTTC
cdr3_aa: CASSVAGGAGPRNEQFF
clone_size: many
j_call: TRBJ2-1
d_call: .
v_call: TRBV9

cdr3_nt: TGTGCCAGCAGTGAGACAGGGGTTAATCAGCCCCAGCATTTT
cdr3_aa: CASSETGVNQPQHF
clone_size: many
j_call: TRBJ1-5
d_call: TRBD1
v_call: TRBV25-1

cdr3_nt: TGCAGTGCTAGGATTACAGGGGGCGCGACCCAAGCTTTCTTT
cdr3_aa: CSARITGGATQAFF
clone_size: many
j_call: TRBJ1-1
d_call: TRBD1
v_call: TRBV20-1

cdr3_nt: TGTGCCAGCAGCCGACAGGAGACCTACGAGCAGTACTTC
cdr3_aa: CASSRQETYEQYF
clone_size: many
j_call: TRBJ2-7
d_call: .
v_call: TRBV27

cdr3_nt: TGCGCCAGCAGCTTGGCCGGGAGCTCCTACGAGCAGTACTTC
cdr3_aa: CASSLAGSSYEQYF
clone_size: many
j_call: TRBJ2-7
d_call: .
v_call: TRBV5-1

cdr3_nt: TGCGCCAGCAGCTTCCGGGACGGGAACACTGAAGCTTTCTTT
cdr3_aa: CASSFRDGNTEAFF
clone_size: many
j_call: TRBJ1-1
d_call: .
v_call: TRBV5-1

cdr3_nt: TGCGCCAGCAGCCAGGTGGAGAGAAACACCGGGGAGCTGTTTTTT
cdr3_aa: CASSQVERNTGELFF
clone_size: many
j_call: TRBJ2-2
d_call: .
v_call: TRBV5-1

cdr3_nt: TGCAGTGCTTTGAGACCGGACCCGGGAAGCTATGGCTACACCTTC
cdr3_aa: CSALRPDPGSYGYTF
clone_size: many
j_call: TRBJ1-2
d_call: .
v_call: TRBV20-1

cdr3_nt: TGCAGTGCGGCCAGGGGGAGCTCTGGAAACACCATATATTTT
cdr3_aa: CSAARGSSGNTIYF
clone_size: many
j_call: TRBJ1-3
d_call: TRBD1
v_call: TRBV20-1

cdr3_nt: TGCAGTGCTCCCGTGGAGAACCTAAACTCTGGAAACACCATATATTTT
cdr3_aa: CSAPVENLNSGNTIYF
clone_size: many
j_call: TRBJ1-3
d_call: .
v_call: TRBV20-1

cdr3_nt: TGCAGTGCTCCTGACGGAGGGAAGACCCAGTACTTC
cdr3_aa: CSAPDGGKTQYF
clone_size: many
j_call: TRBJ2-5
d_call: .
v_call: TRBV20-1

cdr3_nt: TGTGCCAGCAGTCCGTGGGGGGCCGCTGAAGCTTTCTTT
cdr3_aa: CASSPWGAAEAFF
clone_size: many
j_call: TRBJ1-1
d_call: .
v_call: TRBV6-1

cdr3_nt: TGCAGTGCTAGTCCTTGGGACCGGGAACAGACCCAGTACTTC
cdr3_aa: CSASPWDREQTQYF
clone_size: many
j_call: TRBJ2-5
d_call: .
v_call: TRBV20-1

cdr3_nt: TGTGCCACCAGTGATTTGCGGGGGGCCGGGCAGTTCTTC
cdr3_aa: CATSDLRGAGQFF
clone_size: many
j_call: TRBJ2-1
d_call: .
v_call: TRBV24-1

cdr3_nt: TGTGCCAGCAGTTTACAAGATACGCAGTATTTT
cdr3_aa: CASSLQDTQYF
clone_size: .
j_call: TRBJ2-3
d_call: .
v_call: TRBV12-3/TRBV12-4

cdr3_nt: TGTGCCAGCAGCCTTATAGCTGGACAGAACACCGGGGAGATGTTTTTT
cdr3_aa: CASSLIAGQNTGEMFF
clone_size: once
j_call: TRBJ2-2
d_call: .
v_call: TRBV7-3

cdr3_nt: TGCGCCAGCAGTCTAGCGGGCACCTACGAGCAGTACTTC
cdr3_aa: CASSLAGTYEQYF
clone_size: many
j_call: TRBJ2-7
d_call: TRBD2
v_call: TRBV5-1